This T cell receptor (beta chain) stems from a study of T cell responses to AZD1222 COVID-19 vaccine. Overall study context: Pooled samples include second doses given at about 4 or 12 weeks.

The study's findings and limits: With dominance at 160-218 and 743-854, vaccine-associated CD4 TCRs spanned spike. Only 5 or 6 people who got AZD1222 tested seropositive at baseline. White British ancestry dominated among donors, who included more females, and clonal diversity was possibly underestimated.

Clones were sequenced by immunoSEQ multiplex PCR, and TCRdb holds only the in-frame ones, with some missing. The sample has 120,000 or so clones; 75% to 90% are singletons. This clone was detected once. Its target is not known. Germline V gene lookup returns CDR1 SGHAT and CDR2 FQNNGV. The V end lost 7 bases, the J end lost 4 bases, and 14 bases lay between the germline ends. This CDR3 comprises 13 residues. The chain is built from TRBV11-2 and TRBJ2-7; a weak D match, TRBD2 (7 bases). The input for sequencing was peripheral blood, taken on day 0 of AZD1222 vaccination. The receptor's source is an adult in good health. The CDR3 loop is CASTQGRGYEQYF. In nucleotides, the CDR3 is TGTGCCAGCACCCAGGGGCGGGGGTACGAGCAGTACTTC.